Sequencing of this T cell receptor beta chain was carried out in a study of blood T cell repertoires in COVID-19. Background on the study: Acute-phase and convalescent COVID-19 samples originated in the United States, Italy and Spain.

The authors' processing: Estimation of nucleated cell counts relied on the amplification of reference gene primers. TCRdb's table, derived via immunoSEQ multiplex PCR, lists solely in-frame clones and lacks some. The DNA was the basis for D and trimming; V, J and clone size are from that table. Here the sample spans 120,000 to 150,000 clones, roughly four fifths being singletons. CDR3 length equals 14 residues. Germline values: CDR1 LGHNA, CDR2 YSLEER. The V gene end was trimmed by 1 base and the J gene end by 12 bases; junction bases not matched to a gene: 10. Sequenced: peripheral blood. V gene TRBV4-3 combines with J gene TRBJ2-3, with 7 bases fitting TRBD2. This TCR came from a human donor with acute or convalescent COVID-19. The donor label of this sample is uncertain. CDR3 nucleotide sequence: TGCGCCAGCAGCCAAGTTGGGACTACTATACCCCAGTATTTT. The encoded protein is CASSQVGTTIPQYF.